One sample yielded the 28 T cell receptor beta chains listed below, sequenced in a study of response to subunit inactivated influenza vaccine. TCRdb reprocessed the RT-PCR reads with MiXCR, giving one entry per CDR3 protein. This table has a few hundred thousand distinct CDR3 sequences, roughly 15% appearing once. The material was PBMCs from blood, obtained roughly 12 days after vaccination. These receptors originate from a man in his fifties or sixties who received an inactivated influenza vaccine.

This clonotype has ten or more counts. The chain couples TRBV7-2 to TRBJ2-2; D is uncertain. V dropped 5 bases and J dropped 2 bases, with 9 bases sitting between them. The CDR3 length is 14 residues. Germline V gives CDR1 SGHTA, CDR2 FQGNSA. The CDR3 bases are TGTGCCAGCAGCCCATACAAAAACACCGGGGAGCTGTTTTTT. This gives the protein CASSPYKNTGELFF.

A few counts support this clonotype. The chain joins TRBV10-2 to TRBJ1-4; D not resolved. Looked up from germline, CDR1 is WSHSY and CDR2 is SAAADI. The CDR3 totals 14 residues. The germline V and J ends were trimmed by 2 bases and 9 bases, with 13 bases remaining between them. CDR3 region: CASSEVLLNKKLFF. The CDR3 DNA reads as TGCGCCAGCAGTGAGGTTTTGCTGAACAAAAAACTGTTTTTT.

The chain carries TRBV24-1 and TRBJ2-5, with TRBD2 matching 14 bases. CDR3 length equals 16 residues. Per the germline V gene, CDR1 is KGHDR and CDR2 is SFDVKD. Losses at the gene ends were 2 bases for V and 4 bases for J; bases not matched to a gene: 2. DNA for the CDR3: TGTGCCACCAGTGATTATGGACTAGCGGGGGGAGAGACCCAGTACTTC. Its protein product is CATSDYGLAGGETQYF.

This chain uses TRBV12-3 or TRBV12-4 with TRBJ1-5; possible D gene TRBD1, 5 bases. The germline V and J ends were trimmed by 5 bases and 11 bases, with 16 bases remaining between them. CDR3 size: 13 residues. The CDR3 sequence is CASSPGGSGAQHF. The CDR3 DNA sequence: TGTGCCAGCAGTCCTGGGGGGAGCGGGGCCCAGCATTTT.

This chain links TRBV6-2 or TRBV6-3 with TRBJ2-1; TRBD2 matches 9 bases. The CDR3 has 15 amino acids. Germline V gives CDR1 MNHEY, CDR2 SVGEGT. The V and J ends lost 7 bases and 6 bases, in that order; junction bases with no gene match: 10. CDR3 DNA: TGTGCCAGCACCGGGGGGGTAGCGGGAGTCAATGAGCAGTTCTTC. As protein: CASTGGVAGVNEQFF.

This clonotype was seen many times. The chain links TRBV12-3 or TRBV12-4 to TRBJ2-2; TRBD1 aligns across 11 bases. The CDR3 spans 16 residues. With V trimmed by 6 bases and J by 4 bases, 7 bases remained unmatched. CDR3 region: CASRFGTGGITGELFF. DNA of the CDR3: TGTGCCAGCAGATTCGGGACAGGGGGGATCACCGGGGAGCTGTTTTTT.

V is TRBV7-7 and J is TRBJ2-2, with 10 bases that match TRBD1. V lost 3 bases, J lost 7 bases, and 5 bases stayed unmatched. The CDR3 extends over 15 amino acids. The germline V gene has CDR1 SSHAT and CDR2 FNYEAQ (reference sequence). Here the CDR3 DNA reads TGTGCCAGCAGCTTGGGGACAGGGGTCGTCGGGGAGCTGTTTTTT. This translates into CASSLGTGVVGELFF.

The V gene is TRBV29-1, the J gene TRBJ2-1; TRBD1 matches 9 bases. The J segment lost 4 bases and the V segment lost 1 base, leaving 2 bases of the junction unmatched. The germline gives CDR1 SQVTM, CDR2 ANQGSEA. The CDR3 extends over 14 amino acids. CDR3 coding DNA: TGCAGCGTTGAAGGGACAGGGGTTTACAATGAGCAGTTCTTC. Protein product: CSVEGTGVYNEQFF.

This clonotype was seen repeatedly, ten times or more. DNA for the CDR3: TGTGCCAGCAGTCCAGGATGGACTTCACCCCTCCACTTT. This gives the protein CASSPGWTSPLHF. The gene calls are TRBV12-3 or TRBV12-4 and TRBJ1-6, with unresolved D. CDR3 size: 13 residues. With 5 bases removed from V and 9 bases from J, the gap between germline ends came to 11 bases.

The rearrangement joins TRBV7-3 to TRBJ2-1; D may be TRBD1 (6 bases). The V gene's germline CDR1 is SGHTA and CDR2 FQGTGA. The CDR3 spans 15 residues. Trimming took off 3 bases at V and 2 bases at J, with 11 bases between the two ends. For the CDR3, the DNA is TGTGCCAGCAGCTTTCAGCGGACAGCCTACAATGAGCAGTTCTTC. Amino acids: CASSFQRTAYNEQFF.

The table lists this clonotype with many counts. V is TRBV20-1 and J is TRBJ2-6; no reliable D call. The CDR3 loop spans 12 amino acids. The ends were cut back, 0 bases at V and 4 bases at J, with 1 base in the middle. Per the germline V gene, CDR1 is DFQATT and CDR2 is SNEGSKA (reference sequence). CDR3: CSAREGANVLTF. The CDR3 DNA reads TGCAGTGCTAGAGAAGGGGCCAACGTCCTGACTTTC.

The V gene is TRBV5-4, the J gene TRBJ1-6; weak D call: TRBD1 (5 bases). The germline V and J ends were trimmed by 2 bases and 8 bases, with 11 bases remaining between them. This CDR3 comprises 14 residues. Germline V gives CDR1 SGHNT, CDR2 YYREEE (reference sequence). The CDR3 DNA sequence: TGTGCCAGCAGCTTACAGGACCGGTATTCACCCCTCCACTTT. Translated, it gives CASSLQDRYSPLHF.

A few counts support this clonotype. This chain joins TRBV20-1 and TRBJ1-2; 7 bases are a match to TRBD1. The trim removed 0 bases at V and 4 bases at J, leaving 8 bases unmatched. The germline V gene has CDR1 DFQATT and CDR2 SNEGSKA (reference sequence). This CDR3 comprises 15 residues. The CDR3 nucleotides are TGCAGTGCTAGAGATCCGAGACAGGGTGGCTATGGCTACACCTTC. This codes for CSARDPRQGGYGYTF.

This sequence joins TRBV20-1 and TRBJ2-5, with 7 bases fitting TRBD2. This CDR3 has 14 residues. Trimming took 2 bases from V and 2 from J; bases not matched to a gene: 5. Germline CDR1 is DFQATT and CDR2 is SNEGSKA (reference sequence). The CDR3 DNA reads TGCAGTGCTAGATCGCCTAGCGGACAAGAGACCCAGTACTTC. Protein: CSARSPSGQETQYF.

This clonotype was counted a few times. V usage is TRBV27 and J usage is TRBJ2-1; maybe TRBD1 (6 bases). The length of the CDR3 is 16 residues. Germline CDR1 is MNHEY and CDR2 is SMNVEV (reference sequence). Trimming pared 3 bases from V and 2 bases from J, leaving 14 bases between. In DNA form, the CDR3 reads TGTGCCAGCAGTTTCCACAGGGTTTTTGCCTACAATGAGCAGTTCTTC. This translates into CASSFHRVFAYNEQFF.

This clonotype came up many times. The V gene is TRBV3-1, the J gene TRBJ2-7, with no clear D. Deletions cut 3 bases from V and 2 bases from J, with 8 bases between. The CDR3 has 13 residues. Germline V gene data show CDR1 as LGHDT and CDR2 as YNNKEL (reference sequence). The DNA for the CDR3 is TGTGCCAGCAGCCAGGGCTTCACCTACGAGCAGTACTTC. It is translated as CASSQGFTYEQYF.

The chain recombines TRBV20-1 with TRBJ2-4; perhaps TRBD2 as D (6 bases). With 8 bases removed from V and 0 bases from J, the gap between germline ends came to 17 bases. CDR3 length: 15 amino acids. Germline CDR1 is DFQATT and CDR2 is SNEGSKA (reference sequence). The CDR3 region is CSTNRGSPAKNIQYF. CDR3 coding DNA: TGCAGTACCAACCGGGGGAGTCCAGCCAAAAACATTCAGTACTTC.

The chain uses TRBV4-3 and TRBJ2-3; 7 bases fit TRBD2. Trimming removed 1 base from V and 1 base from J; junction bases left unmatched: 8. Germline V gives CDR1 LGHNA, CDR2 YSLEER. The CDR3 extends over 17 amino acids. The chain's CDR3 is CASSQAAPGRGTDTQYF. The CDR3 coding sequence is TGCGCCAGCAGCCAAGCTGCCCCAGGGAGGGGCACAGATACGCAGTATTTT.

The rearrangement joins TRBV25-1 to TRBJ2-5; unclear D gene. Per germline, CDR1 MGHDK and CDR2 SYGVNS. The CDR3 covers 13 residues. Trimming stripped 5 bases from V and 2 bases from J, with 9 bases between. Written as DNA, the CDR3 is TGTGCCAGCAGTTGGGCAGGTCAAGAGACCCAGTACTTC. This codes for CASSWAGQETQYF.

CDR3 DNA: TGTGCCAGCATGCGGACTAGCGGGAGCCATGAGCAGTTCTTC. Translation: CASMRTSGSHEQFF. J is TRBJ2-1 and V is TRBV12-3 or TRBV12-4; 13 nucleotides align to TRBD2. CDR3 length: 14 residues. With V trimmed by 7 bases and J by 8 bases, 5 bases remained unmatched.

This clonotype was picked up a small number of times. V is TRBV19 and J is TRBJ1-3, with D possibly TRBD1 on 6 matching bases. Looked up from germline, CDR1 is LNHDA and CDR2 is SQIVND (reference sequence). CDR3 length equals 17 residues. With 3 bases removed from V and 3 bases from J, the gap between germline ends came to 18 bases. The CDR3 sequence: CASSMGTGPRIGNTIYF. The CDR3 coding sequence is TGTGCCAGTAGTATGGGTACAGGGCCCAGGATTGGAAACACCATATATTTT.

V usage is TRBV5-1 and J usage is TRBJ2-3; D could derive from TRBD1 or TRBD2 (6 bases each). The CDR3 is 14 amino acids. Per the germline V gene, CDR1 is SGHRS and CDR2 is YFSETQ. V was trimmed by 4 bases and J by 2 bases, leaving 11 bases between them. The CDR3 nucleotides are TGCGCCAGCAGCCAGGGGACTCTCACAGATACGCAGTATTTT. Translated: CASSQGTLTDTQYF.

There are a few counts of this clonotype. This sequence joins TRBV20-1 and TRBJ1-3, with D unclear. CDR1 DFQATT and CDR2 SNEGSKA come from the germline V gene (reference sequence). Trimming took 4 bases from V and 0 from J, leaving 16 bases between them. CDR3 size: 16 residues. The CDR3 loop reads CSATSRTESSGNTIYF. CDR3 nucleotide sequence: TGCAGTGCTACAAGCCGGACCGAAAGCTCTGGAAACACCATATATTTT.

The J gene is TRBJ2-7, the V gene TRBV6-5, with D perhaps TRBD1 (6 bases). In germline, CDR1 is MNHEY, CDR2 SVGAGI. V was clipped by 1 base and J by 6 bases, with 13 bases between them. The CDR3 consists of 14 residues. CDR3 coding DNA: TGTGCCAGCAGTTACTTGGACAGCGCATCCGAGCAGTACTTC. Protein sequence: CASSYLDSASEQYF.

The rearrangement links TRBV5-8 to TRBJ2-7, with TRBD1 matching over 10 bases. With 7 bases clipped from V and 1 base from J, the junction kept 5 bases outside the gene matches. There are 14 residues in the CDR3. Looked up from germline, CDR1 is SGHTS and CDR2 is YDEGEE. The CDR3 is CASGPGQGSYEQYF. The CDR3 coding sequence is TGTGCCAGCGGACCGGGACAGGGGTCCTACGAGCAGTACTTC.

This clonotype has only a few counts. The chain links TRBV11-2 to TRBJ2-3, with 8 bases fitting TRBD1. Germline CDR1 is SGHAT and CDR2 is FQNNGV. The CDR3 runs 14 residues. V lost 3 bases and J lost 2; bases outside the gene matches: 1. The CDR3 spells CASSLDRATDTQYF. Written as DNA, the CDR3 is TGTGCCAGCAGCTTGGACAGGGCCACAGATACGCAGTATTTT.

The chain links TRBV3-1 to TRBJ1-2; D is undetermined. Germline CDR1 and CDR2: LGHDT and YNNKEL (reference sequence). V was clipped by 3 bases and J by 5 bases, with 13 bases between them. There are 14 residues in the CDR3. CDR3 DNA sequence: TGTGCCAGCAGCCAGAGTCGTATATCTTATGGCTACACCTTC. Its translation is CASSQSRISYGYTF.

As DNA, the CDR3 is TGTGCCAGCAGCCGAGACCAGGGGAGCACAGATACGCAGTATTTT. Its protein is CASSRDQGSTDTQYF. The chain combines TRBV7-9 with TRBJ2-3; D might be TRBD1 (6 bases). The CDR3 spans 15 residues. Germline V lookup: CDR1 SEHNR, CDR2 FQNEAQ (reference sequence). Trimming took off 5 bases at V and 0 bases at J, with 12 bases between the two ends.